Reported below is one T cell receptor beta chain. The data derive from a study of shared clonotypes between healthy human individuals. Sequencing was performed with immunoSEQ multiplex PCR; in TCRdb, only in-frame clones are kept and a portion is missing. The sample comprises over 1.5 million clones, 98% of which are singletons, and roughly 0.4% rests with the top ten. V shed 7 bases and J shed 0 bases, with 10 bases lying between them. This CDR3 has 14 amino acids. In germline, CDR1 is SGHVS, CDR2 FQNEAQ. The sequencing input was naive CD4+ T cells sorted from blood. Subset defined: CD45RA+ positively selected. V is TRBV7-8 and J is TRBJ1-5, with D uncertain. The origin of this receptor is a man aged 25-40 years in good health. The CDR3 sequence: CASTTENSNQPQHF. The CDR3 DNA reads TGTGCCAGCACTACAGAGAATAGCAATCAGCCCCAGCATTTT. The entire variable domain, with the rest obtained from reference TRBV7-8 and TRBJ1-5, is as follows: GAGVSQSPRYKVAKRGQDVALRCDPISGHVSLFWYQQALGQGPEFLTYFQNEAQLDKSGLPSDRFFAERPEGSVSTLKIQRTQQEDSAVYLCASTTENSNQPQHFGDGTRLSIL.